The T cell receptor beta chain described here comes from a study of shared clonotypes between healthy human individuals (TCRdb year 2020). Some background on the complete study: The cohort included three men and a couple of women between 18 and 49 years of age. For each donor, CD4 naive and CD4 memory were each given three plates, CD8 naive was given two plates, and CD8 memory was given one plate. To estimate repertoire size and how much clonotype sharing occurs between individuals, the study deeply sequenced the blood TCR repertoires of about 5 healthy adults. Libraries were prepared and TCR repertoires were sequenced by different laboratories using diverse techniques, in order to increase sequencing depth and limit assay-specific biases. Leukapheresis yielded between about 0.85 and 10 billion PBMCs per donor.

Using the deep immunoSEQ assay, multiplex PCR amplified TCR CDR3 regions from genomic DNA. Extracted genomic DNA from each cell subset was spread evenly across all wells of several immunoSEQ 96-well plates, with each plate serving as a replicate. For sorted subsets, each replicate PCR was loaded with about 0.2 ug genomic DNA, equivalent to some 31,000 T cell genomes. Purified libraries were quantified with a Qubit 3.0 fluorometer, sized on a Bioanalyzer 2100, and re-quantified with the KAPA Library Quantification kit. Each immunoSEQ 96-well plate was sequenced on its own single-read 150-cycle Illumina NextSeq 550 flow cell. On the authors' methods: Because the immunoSEQ output held only junctional sequences and lacked quality scores, the filtering could not match the filtering applied to full-length reads. To assign V/J genes and CDR3, sequences were annotated using PyIR, a Python wrapper for IgBLAST v1.9, with IMGT germline references. Reads were removed for weak V/J assignments (E-value above 1e-6), missing CDR3, stop codons, out-of-frame junctions, or ambiguous translated residues. V3J clonotypes were defined as sequences sharing the same inferred V gene, J gene, and CDR3 amino acid sequence. To compute the percentage overlap between repertoires, the number of shared unique clonotypes was divided by the size of the smaller repertoire. RTK rarefaction, the Chao1 estimator, and Recon v2.1 estimates of unobserved clonotypes were used to assess repertoire richness. For all TCRbeta clonotypes obtained by the gDNA method from several donors, generation probabilities were computed with OLGA. TCRdb provides this immuneACCESS table in a form limited to in-frame rearrangements. Some clones are lacking; in checked studies, under half of them reflect an unresolved V gene, and why the rest are absent is not known. V and J calls and clone size are as listed in that table; D and trimming were resolved from the DNA. The sample table lists about 600,000 clones, more than 95% of them with a count of one. Clones ranked in the top ten supply about 0.06% of the sample.

Overall study outcomes, separate from this receptor: Sampling was restricted to blood, and TCR repertoires in tissue are likely to differ from TCR repertoires in blood. Compared with non-shared clonotypes, the clonotypes found in all four sorted-subset donors had higher generation probabilities. Naive subsets generally had larger estimated clonotype richness than memory subsets did. Rarefaction of sorted-subset datasets indicated incomplete sequencing despite the large sequencing depth. Pairwise subsampling led to the expectation that sequencing depth would affect the degree of clonotype sharing among donors. Because the study included a small number of donors, the genetic and exposure-history diversity represented was limited. About 5% of naive CD4, 3% to 3.5% of naive CD8, approximately 2% of memory CD4, and approximately 0.39% of memory CD8 clonotypes were shared across four donors.

Healthy HIV-negative adults with no recently reported acute infections or vaccinations were included as donors. Every donor was a Caucasian adult living in Nashville, Tennessee, USA. CD4+ T cells were enriched by magnetic negative selection; naive cells were then positively selected on CD45RA, and the negative fraction formed the memory subset. After blood collection by leukapheresis, PBMCs were isolated using Ficoll-Histopaque density gradient centrifugation and then cryopreserved in the vapor phase of liquid nitrogen. Analytical flow cytometry was used to check the purity and quantity of each magnetically sorted T cell population. Each sorted fraction had its genomic DNA isolated and then quantified by UV absorbance on a Nanodrop 2000c. CDR1 and CDR2 were assigned from the germline V gene as KGHSH and LQKENI. There are 15 amino acids in the CDR3, from cysteine to phenylalanine inclusive. The retained sequence is limited to the CDR3, 45 bases, with the frame set at the first base. The germline V and J ends show losses of 1 base and 4 bases respectively, and no gene match explains 4 bases of the junction.

Comment on this clone: Which antigen it targets is not known. Base qualities were left out, and no much larger clone turns up one base away.

Here the chain combines TRBV18 and TRBJ2-5; 9 middle bases align to TRBD2. The sample taken for sequencing was naive CD4+ T cells sorted from blood. The sample's cell subset or site label, in plain terms: CD45RA+ positively selected. The clonotype originates from a woman in her twenties or thirties in good health. Here is the DNA: TGTGCCAGCTCACCACAAATAGCGGGAGTAGAGACCCAGTACTTC. Its translation is CASSPQIAGVETQYF.